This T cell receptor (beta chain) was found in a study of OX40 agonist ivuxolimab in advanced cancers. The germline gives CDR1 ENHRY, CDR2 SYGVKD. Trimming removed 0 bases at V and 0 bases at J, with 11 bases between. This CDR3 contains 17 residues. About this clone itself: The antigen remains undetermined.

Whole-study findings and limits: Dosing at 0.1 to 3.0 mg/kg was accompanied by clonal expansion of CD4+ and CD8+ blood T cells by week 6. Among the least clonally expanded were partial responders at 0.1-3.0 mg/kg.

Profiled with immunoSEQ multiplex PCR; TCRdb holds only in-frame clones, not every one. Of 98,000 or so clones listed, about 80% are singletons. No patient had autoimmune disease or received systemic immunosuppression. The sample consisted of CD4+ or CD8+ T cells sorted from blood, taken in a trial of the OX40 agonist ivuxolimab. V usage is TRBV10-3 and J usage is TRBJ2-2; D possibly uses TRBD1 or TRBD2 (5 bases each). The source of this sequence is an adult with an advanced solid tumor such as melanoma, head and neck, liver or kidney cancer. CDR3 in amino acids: CAISESMGPTNTGELFF. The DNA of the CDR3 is TGTGCCATCAGTGAGTCGATGGGACCGACGAACACCGGGGAGCTGTTTTTT.